The 14 T cell receptor beta chains listed next were all sequenced from one sample in a study of CD8 T cells in ankylosing spondylitis. Each CDR3 protein gets one entry after TCRdb re-called the 5' RACE reads with MiXCR. The sample lists 350,000 or so distinct CDR3 sequences; about 14% were seen once. Sequencing input: blood, either unsorted or a sorted T cell fraction (not recorded which). All receptors come from a male donor with ankylosing spondylitis or in good health (not recorded which).

This clonotype turned up a few times. The chain recombines TRBV3-1 with TRBJ2-7; possible D gene TRBD1, 6 bases. Trimming removed 4 bases at V and 5 bases at J, with 18 bases between. In germline, CDR1 is LGHDT, CDR2 YNNKEL (reference sequence). The CDR3 covers 15 residues. CDR3 in amino acids: CASSPTTQGNNEQYF. CDR3 nucleotides: TGTGCCAGCAGCCCCACCACCCAGGGGAACAACGAGCAGTACTTC.

The chain recombines TRBV29-1 with TRBJ2-7, with D perhaps being TRBD1 or TRBD2 (7 bases each). The CDR3 runs to 13 residues. V lost 7 bases, J lost 6 bases, and 19 bases lay in between. Germline CDR1 reads SQVTM; CDR2 reads ANQGSEA. The CDR3 sequence: CSGGGQTATEQYF. The CDR3 coding sequence is TGCAGCGGGGGGGGACAGACCGCGACCGAGCAGTACTTC.

The genes are TRBV11-2 and TRBJ2-7; D uncertain. With 5 bases removed from V and 4 bases from J, the gap between germline ends came to 6 bases. CDR1 and CDR2 (germline): SGHAT, FQNNGV. CDR3 length: 11 amino acids. The CDR3 loop reads CASSNQYEQYF. The CDR3 nucleotides are TGTGCCAGCAGCAACCAATACGAGCAGTACTTC.

This clonotype has a handful of counts. The chain is built from TRBV12-3 or TRBV12-4 and TRBJ1-2, with TRBD1 identical over 7 bases. This CDR3 contains 15 residues. Losses at the gene ends were 2 bases for V and 3 bases for J; bases not matched to a gene: 6. Here the CDR3 DNA reads TGTGCCAGCAGTTTAAGAGGGGGCTATTACTATGGCTACACCTTC. Protein sequence: CASSLRGGYYYGYTF.

This chain uses TRBV5-1 with TRBJ1-2, with a tentative D call TRBD1 (5 bases). CDR1 is SGHRS, CDR2 YFSETQ, per germline. Trimming pared 3 bases from V and 6 bases from J, leaving 12 bases between. This CDR3 comprises 13 residues. CDR3 nucleotides: TGCGCCAGCAGCTCGGGGCCGGGGGATGGCTACACCTTC. Translation gives CASSSGPGDGYTF.

This clonotype was counted many times. This chain links TRBV10-3 with TRBJ2-2, with a possible D match to TRBD1 (6 bases). The V gene lost 10 bases and the J gene lost 7 bases, with 22 bases spanning the gap. Germline CDR1 ENHRY, CDR2 SYGVKD. The CDR3 runs 15 residues. The CDR3 DNA reads TGTGCCACCAAGGACCAATTAGGGGGTTACGGGGAGCTGTTTTTT. Residues: CATKDQLGGYGELFF.

This clonotype appeared many times. The CDR3 nucleotides are TGTGCCAGCAGTTATGCTGGGGGCGGCGAGCAGTACTTC. Its protein product is CASSYAGGGEQYF. The rearrangement joins TRBV6-5 to TRBJ2-7; D perhaps matches TRBD1 (6 bases). Trimming cost V 3 bases and J 6 bases, with 12 bases left between them. This CDR3 is 13 amino acids long. Germline V gene data show CDR1 as MNHEY and CDR2 as SVGAGI.

V is TRBV30 and J is TRBJ2-2; D may be TRBD1 (5 bases). From germline, CDR1 is GTSNPN and CDR2 SVGIG (reference sequence). The CDR3 covers 16 residues. Trimming stripped 3 bases from V and 7 bases from J, with 21 bases between. CDR3 sequence (DNA): TGTGCCTGGAGATTCGGACATCTCCCCGGTGGCGGGGAGCTGTTTTTT. Translation gives CAWRFGHLPGGGELFF.

This clonotype appeared a few times. The rearrangement joins TRBV20-1 to TRBJ2-1; D is ambiguous. Germline CDR1 is DFQATT and CDR2 is SNEGSKA (reference sequence). The CDR3 contains 11 residues. Trimming shortened V by 6 bases and J by 4 bases, and 7 bases separated the two germline ends. CDR3 in DNA: TGCAGTGCGACCGAATACAATGAGCAGTTCTTC. Translation: CSATEYNEQFF.

The chain employs TRBV3-1 and TRBJ2-3; 12 bases map to TRBD2. The CDR3 length is 16 residues. J was trimmed by 10 bases and V by 2 bases; bases with no gene match: 10. The germline gives CDR1 LGHDT, CDR2 YNNKEL (reference sequence). CDR3 in amino acids: CASSQPRTSGVVPQYF. In DNA, the CDR3 is TGTGCCAGCAGCCAACCCCGGACTAGCGGGGTGGTCCCGCAGTATTTT.

This clonotype showed up many times. The chain's CDR3 is CASSPDRVAEAFF. DNA for the CDR3: TGCGCCAGCAGCCCCGACAGGGTAGCTGAAGCTTTCTTT. This sequence joins TRBV5-1 and TRBJ1-1, with TRBD1 identical over 7 bases. Germline assignment: CDR1 SGHRS and CDR2 YFSETQ. This CDR3 has 13 residues. V shed 4 bases and J 6 bases; nucleotides not matched to a gene: 6.

This clonotype was seen repeatedly, ten times or more. This chain links TRBV29-1 with TRBJ2-3, with a possible D match to TRBD1 (5 bases). CDR3 size: 13 residues. In germline, CDR1 is SQVTM, CDR2 ANQGSEA. The V end lost 0 bases, the J end lost 2 bases, and 6 bases lay between the germline ends. The CDR3 bases are TGCAGCGTTGAAGAGACAGCCACAGATACGCAGTATTTT. It is translated as CSVEETATDTQYF.

The sample holds a few counts of this clonotype. This chain links TRBV20-1 with TRBJ2-1; TRBD1 aligns across 7 bases. The CDR3 has 13 residues. The trim removed 3 bases at V and 8 bases at J, leaving 7 bases unmatched. Germline CDR1 is DFQATT and CDR2 is SNEGSKA (reference sequence). The CDR3 nucleotides are TGCAGTGCTAGCCGACAGGGTAGTTATGAGCAGTTCTTC. It encodes CSASRQGSYEQFF.

Turning to this clonotype: A junction end diverges from the germline sequence, so it may reflect a read error. This chain links TRBV4-2 with TRBJ2-3, with 7 bases identical to TRBD1. CDR1 and CDR2 (germline): LGHNA, YNFKEQ. There are 15 residues in the CDR3. The CDR3 DNA follows: TGTGCCATCAGCCAACTCGACAGGGATCCAGATACGCAGTATTTT. Its translation is CAISQLDRDPDTQYF.